This entry is about one T cell receptor (beta chain). The antigen remains unidentified. A much larger clone lies one base from this, so it may be a read error. The data are from a study of identical twins. Germline assignment: CDR1 SGHRS and CDR2 YFSETQ. The CDR3 length is 13 residues. The V and J ends lost 5 bases and 0 bases respectively, with 5 bases between them. Carrying unique molecular identifiers, the cDNA also gained a universal primer site through template switching. TCRdb re-derived calls from the 5' RACE reads in MiXCR, one entry per CDR3 protein. The repertoire has some 560,000 distinct CDR3 sequences, approximately 9.6% of them found once; the top ten carry roughly 3%. Study results and limitations: The models gave estimates that fell short of the out-of-frame TCR alpha sharing seen in monozygotic twins.

A further study also used this sample, focusing on yellow fever vaccine responses in identical twins. As reported in that work: The authors reported partly convergent, partly personalized vaccine responses in identical twins.

This TCR derives from a woman aged 18-30 years in good health. Sequenced sample: PBMCs. This chain joins TRBV5-1 and TRBJ2-2; D not resolved. CDR3 protein: CASRSANTGELFF. The CDR3 DNA reads as TGCGCCAGCAGGTCCGCGAACACCGGGGAGCTGTTTTTT.